Shown below are 5 T cell receptor beta chains from a single sample sequenced in a study of blood T cell repertoires in COVID-19. Profiled with immunoSEQ multiplex PCR; TCRdb holds only in-frame clones, not every one. This table holds about 180,000 clones, about 85% found once. Sequenced: peripheral blood. The source is a woman in her twenties or thirties with active or convalescent COVID-19.

This clone was counted a few times. The V and J genes are TRBV5-1 and TRBJ1-2; D is perhaps TRBD1 (6 bases). Deletions cut 5 bases from V and 5 bases from J, with 16 bases between. CDR3 size: 14 residues. The germline V gene has CDR1 SGHRS and CDR2 YFSETQ. DNA of the CDR3: TGCGCCAGCAGTCCGGGGGGCGCAGAATATGGCTACACCTTC. It translates to CASSPGGAEYGYTF.

The chain has TRBV25-1 and TRBJ1-1; 7 nucleotides line up with TRBD1. Per germline, CDR1 MGHDK and CDR2 SYGVNS. The CDR3 has 13 residues. Trimming removed 5 bases from V and 3 bases from J; junction bases left unmatched: 3. This CDR3 reads CASSKQGYTEAFF. The CDR3 nucleotides read TGTGCCAGCAGTAAACAGGGGTACACTGAAGCTTTCTTT.

The chain employs TRBV2 and TRBJ1-2, with TRBD1 matching 11 bases. Trimming took 4 bases from V and 12 from J; bases not matched to a gene: 4. The germline V gene has CDR1 SNHLY and CDR2 FYNNEI. CDR3 size: 12 residues. CDR3 sequence: CASSGTGGVHTF. CDR3 DNA sequence: TGTGCCAGCAGTGGGACAGGGGGCGTCCACACCTTC.

This clone was seen a single time. The chain recombines TRBV5-4 with TRBJ1-4; weak D call: TRBD1 (6 bases). CDR1 SGHNT and CDR2 YYREEE come from the germline V gene (reference sequence). This CDR3 region has 16 residues. V lost 0 bases and J 1 base, leaving 10 bases between the germline ends. The chain's CDR3 is CASSLGAQGTNEKLFF. The CDR3 nucleotides are TGTGCCAGCAGCTTGGGCGCACAGGGAACTAATGAAAAACTGTTTTTT.

V gene TRBV27 combines with J gene TRBJ2-2; D remains unclear. CDR1 and CDR2 (germline): MNHEY, SMNVEV (reference sequence). Trimming left V 1 base short and J 1 base short, with 7 bases between. This CDR3 is 15 amino acids long. The CDR3 is CASSLWQKNTGELFF. CDR3 nucleotides: TGTGCCAGCAGTTTATGGCAGAAGAACACCGGGGAGCTGTTTTTT.